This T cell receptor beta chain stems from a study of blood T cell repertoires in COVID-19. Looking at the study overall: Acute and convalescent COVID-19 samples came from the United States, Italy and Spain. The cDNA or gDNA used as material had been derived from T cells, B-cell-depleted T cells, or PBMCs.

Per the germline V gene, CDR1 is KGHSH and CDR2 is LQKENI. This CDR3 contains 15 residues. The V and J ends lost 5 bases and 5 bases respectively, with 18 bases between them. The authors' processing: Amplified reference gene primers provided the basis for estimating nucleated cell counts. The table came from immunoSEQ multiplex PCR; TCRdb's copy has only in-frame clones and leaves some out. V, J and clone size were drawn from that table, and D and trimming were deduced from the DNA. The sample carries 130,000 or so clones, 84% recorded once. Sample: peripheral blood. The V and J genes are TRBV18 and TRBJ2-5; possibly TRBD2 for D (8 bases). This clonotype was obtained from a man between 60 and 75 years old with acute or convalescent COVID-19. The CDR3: CASSAGGAGEETQYF. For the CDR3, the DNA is TGTGCCAGCTCAGCAGGGGGAGCGGGAGAGGAGACCCAGTACTTC.